These 24 T cell receptor beta chains were sequenced from one sample in a study of CD8 T cells in Susac syndrome (dated by TCRdb to about 2019). Libraries were prepared through the immunoSEQ multiplex PCR assay. RNA was extracted using the RNeasy kit, and about 0.5 to 1 ug of the RNA was reverse transcribed with random hexamers. In TCRdb, the public reads were trimmed at Q25 with fastp and aligned with MiXCR, with productive beta chains retained. CDR3 protein duplicates are merged, each entry listing the most common genes and DNA. In this sample the table shows around 280,000 distinct CDR3 sequences, roughly 84% of which occur a single time. The ten top clones hold over 0.09% of the sample. Specimen: CD8+ T cells from PBMCs. The receptor set was obtained from a human donor with multiple sclerosis.

This chain links TRBV7-8 with TRBJ1-1; possibly TRBD1 for D (5 bases). V shed 1 base and J shed 4 bases, with 16 bases lying between them. CDR1 and CDR2 (germline): SGHVS, FQNEAQ. The length of the CDR3 is 16 residues. The CDR3 DNA reads as TGTGCCAGCAGCTTAGTAGGCCGGGTTGGGGGCACTGAAGCTTTCTTT. The encoded protein is CASSLVGRVGGTEAFF.

The chain is built from TRBV6-5 and TRBJ1-5, with 8 bases that match TRBD1. The CDR3 loop spans 17 amino acids. The V gene's germline CDR1 is MNHEY and CDR2 SVGAGI. V gave up 2 bases and J gave up 3 bases; unmatched junction bases: 9. The CDR3 spells CASSYLPRGLDNQPQHF. The CDR3 bases are TGTGCCAGCAGTTACCTACCCAGGGGGCTCGACAATCAGCCCCAGCATTTT.

V is TRBV9 and J is TRBJ2-2; D is unclear. The CDR3 covers 13 residues. The germline V gene encodes CDR1 SGDLS and CDR2 YYNGEE. The V end was cut by 0 bases, the J end by 8 bases, with 8 bases between. The CDR3 loop is CASSVEVVGELFF. The CDR3 coding sequence is TGTGCCAGCAGCGTAGAAGTCGTGGGGGAGCTGTTTTTT. The variable domain in full, completed from reference TRBV9 and TRBJ2-2, reads DSGVTQTPKHLITATGQRVTLRCSPRSGDLSVYWYQQSLDQGLQFLIQYYNGEERAKGNILERFSAQQFPDLHSELNLSSLELGDSALYFCASSVEVVGELFFGEGSRLTVL.

The V call is TRBV10-2, the J call TRBJ1-2, with 9 positions matching TRBD1. V gave up 7 bases and J gave up 8 bases; unmatched junction bases: 8. Germline V CDR1 and CDR2: WSHSY, SAAADI. The CDR3 extends over 13 amino acids. The CDR3 DNA is TGCGCCAGCACGCCGGGACAGGGCTTGGGCTACACCTTC. Translating gives CASTPGQGLGYTF.

The chain employs TRBV25-1 and TRBJ1-2, with TRBD1 matching 10 bases. This CDR3 has 17 residues. V was clipped by 0 bases and J by 6 bases; unmatched bases: 10. Germline loops: CDR1 MGHDK, CDR2 SYGVNS. DNA for the CDR3: TGTGCCAGCAGTGAATATAAGGGACAGGGGAGGGGAGATGGCTACACCTTC. Residues: CASSEYKGQGRGDGYTF.

This clonotype occurred a few times. The chain links TRBV29-1 to TRBJ2-2; 7 bases agree with TRBD1. CDR3 length: 16 amino acids. Germline V gene lookup returns CDR1 SQVTM and CDR2 ANQGSEA. The J segment lost 1 base and the V segment lost 2 bases, leaving 7 bases of the junction unmatched. CDR3 sequence reads: CSVESGTVENTGELFF. CDR3 sequence (DNA): TGCAGCGTTGAATCCGGGACAGTGGAGAACACCGGGGAGCTGTTTTTT.

The V call is TRBV9, the J call TRBJ2-3, with TRBD2 matching over 11 bases. The CDR3 spans 16 residues. V lost 3 bases, J lost 0 bases, and 3 bases stayed unmatched. The germline gives CDR1 SGDLS, CDR2 YYNGEE. The DNA for the CDR3 is TGTGCCAGCAGCGCGGGACTAGCGGTTAGCACAGATACGCAGTATTTT. Translated: CASSAGLAVSTDTQYF.

This clonotype was seen more than once but under ten times. The chain couples TRBV6-5 to TRBJ1-1; D not resolved. From germline, CDR1 is MNHEY and CDR2 SVGAGI. Deletions cut 2 bases from V and 1 base from J, with 11 bases between. CDR3 length: 15 residues. The CDR3 nucleotides are TGTGCCAGCAGTTACGGGTTGGTGGGGAACACTGAAGCTTTCTTT. It encodes CASSYGLVGNTEAFF.

The chain links TRBV27 to TRBJ1-2; 8 positions match TRBD1. This CDR3 is built from 16 residues. CDR1 is MNHEY and CDR2 is SMNVEV in the germline V gene (reference sequence). Losses at the gene ends were 3 bases for V and 2 bases for J; bases not matched to a gene: 8. CDR3 residues: CASSFGPGQANYGYTF. The CDR3, as DNA: TGTGCCAGCAGTTTTGGCCCGGGACAGGCAAACTATGGCTACACCTTC.

CDR3: CASSLWAGERDEQFF. The CDR3, as DNA: TGTGCCAGCAGCTTGTGGGCGGGTGAACGTGATGAGCAGTTCTTC. This chain uses TRBV5-5 with TRBJ2-1, with D possibly matching TRBD2 (5 bases). The CDR3 extends over 15 amino acids. Germline lookup yields CDR1 SGHKS and CDR2 YYEKEE (reference sequence). Between the trimmed V and J ends, which lost 1 base and 8 bases, there was a span of 16 bases.

The chain employs TRBV30 and TRBJ1-1; unclear D gene. The CDR3 sequence is 13 residues long. Germline V CDR1 and CDR2: GTSNPN, SVGIG (reference sequence). Trimming took 5 bases from V and 4 from J, leaving 14 bases between them. The CDR3 region is CAWDVGLGTEAFF. The CDR3, as DNA: TGTGCCTGGGACGTTGGGTTGGGCACTGAAGCTTTCTTT.

This chain joins TRBV29-1 and TRBJ2-7, with 7 positions matching TRBD1. The CDR3 runs to 13 residues. Germline V gives CDR1 SQVTM, CDR2 ANQGSEA. The V and J ends lost 4 bases and 3 bases, in that order; junction bases with no gene match: 6. CDR3 sequence reads: CSVGGQRLYEQYF. In nucleotides, the CDR3 is TGCAGCGTTGGGGGACAGCGGCTCTACGAGCAGTACTTC.

This clonotype was counted a single time. The chain links TRBV30 to TRBJ1-4; D ambiguous. The V end was cut by 0 bases, the J end by 9 bases, with 23 bases between. Germline CDR1 reads GTSNPN; CDR2 reads SVGIG (reference sequence). The CDR3 extends over 17 amino acids. This chain's CDR3 is CAWSVSSVGWRRKKLFF. CDR3 nucleotide sequence: TGTGCCTGGAGTGTTTCTAGTGTAGGATGGAGAAGAAAAAAACTGTTTTTT.

The CDR3 nucleotides read TGCGCCAGCGGTTCAGGAATTAATCAGCCCCAGCATTTT. Translation: CASGSGINQPQHF. The V call is TRBV10-2, the J call TRBJ1-5; no definite D call. V was pared by 8 bases and J by 4 bases, with 12 bases between. This CDR3 comprises 13 residues. Germline loops: CDR1 WSHSY, CDR2 SAAADI.

This sequence joins TRBV19 and TRBJ2-1, with TRBD1 matching over 7 bases. After removal of 11 bases from V and 10 bases from J, the junction contained 14 bases not matched to a gene. The CDR3 loop spans 13 amino acids. Germline CDR1 and CDR2: LNHDA and SQIVND (reference sequence). Here the CDR3 reads CAPRGSGLGEQFF. The CDR3 coding sequence is TGTGCCCCCAGGGGGTCCGGCCTCGGGGAGCAGTTCTTC.

V and J are TRBV2 and TRBJ2-1; D may be TRBD1 or TRBD2 (5 bases each). CDR3 length: 14 residues. Looked up from germline, CDR1 is SNHLY and CDR2 is FYNNEI. Trimming took off 4 bases at V and 9 bases at J, with 16 bases between the two ends. The CDR3 sequence: CASSGQGNGGEQFF. The CDR3 coding sequence is TGTGCCAGCAGTGGGCAGGGCAATGGAGGTGAGCAGTTCTTC.

This chain uses TRBV7-9 with TRBJ2-2, with TRBD2 as a possible D gene (5 bases). Trimming took 5 bases from V and 4 from J, leaving 11 bases between them. This CDR3 comprises 14 residues. Germline V gene sequence: CDR1 SEHNR, CDR2 FQNEAQ (reference sequence). CDR3 DNA: TGTGCCAGCAGCGTCACTAGTTTCACCGGGGAGCTGTTTTTT. Translating gives CASSVTSFTGELFF.

The chain combines TRBV12-5 with TRBJ1-1; TRBD1 matches at 7 bases. J gave up 4 bases and V 10 bases, and 12 bases lay outside the gene matches. The CDR3 has 14 residues. Germline V gene data show CDR1 as LGHNT and CDR2 as FRNRAP. CDR3 coding DNA: TGTGCTACCACAGGGGACCAAAGATCCACTGAAGCTTTCTTT. Translated: CATTGDQRSTEAFF.

The chain is built from TRBV29-1 and TRBJ1-1; 8 bases map to TRBD1. V was clipped by 3 bases and J by 1 base; unmatched bases: 16. Germline CDR1 and CDR2: SQVTM and ANQGSEA. There are 18 residues in the CDR3. Here the CDR3 DNA reads TGCAGCGTTGAGGGTCAGGGGGCGTCTGTTATCGGGAACACTGAAGCTTTCTTT. The encoded protein is CSVEGQGASVIGNTEAFF.

V usage is TRBV4-2 and J usage is TRBJ2-7; TRBD1 or TRBD2 may be the D gene (5 bases each). CDR1 is LGHNA and CDR2 is YNFKEQ in the germline V gene. V was pared by 4 bases and J by 6 bases, with 22 bases between. CDR3 length: 16 amino acids. CDR3: CASSRTPGPTPSEQYF. In DNA, the CDR3 is TGTGCCAGCAGCCGGACTCCGGGACCAACCCCCTCCGAGCAGTACTTC.

The rearrangement links TRBV12-3 or TRBV12-4 to TRBJ2-1, with D uncertain. The CDR3 spans 15 residues. Trimming took 7 bases from V and 2 from J, leaving 15 bases between them. The CDR3 nucleotides read TGTGCCAGCATCCTTTTCGCGAGCCCCTACAATGAGCAGTTCTTC. Residues: CASILFASPYNEQFF.

The chain couples TRBV24-1 to TRBJ2-3; 12 positions agree with TRBD2. V lost 3 bases, J lost 6 bases, and 3 bases stayed unmatched. This CDR3 contains 15 residues. Per germline, CDR1 KGHDR and CDR2 SFDVKD. The CDR3: CATSDKTSGSDTQYF. The CDR3 DNA sequence: TGTGCCACCAGTGATAAGACTAGCGGGAGTGATACGCAGTATTTT.

The chain has TRBV5-4 and TRBJ2-1; 11 bases agree with TRBD2. Trimming removed 2 bases from V and 3 bases from J; junction bases left unmatched: 19. This CDR3 is built from 21 residues. Germline V gene data show CDR1 as SGHNT and CDR2 as YYREEE (reference sequence). CDR3 coding DNA: TGTGCCAGCAGCTTCGCTACCCTTGGACTAGCGGGCCCTTCACTCTACAATGAGCAGTTCTTC. This sequence encodes CASSFATLGLAGPSLYNEQFF.

J is TRBJ2-1 and V is TRBV12-3 or TRBV12-4; D not certain. V lost 3 bases and J lost 0, with 9 bases in between. The CDR3 spans 15 residues. The CDR3 region has the DNA TGTGCCAGCAGTTTCAGAAGAAGCTCCTACAATGAGCAGTTCTTC. Translated, it gives CASSFRRSSYNEQFF.